A single sample gave rise to the 32 T cell receptor beta chains below, sequenced in a study of blood T cell repertoires in COVID-19. The table came from immunoSEQ multiplex PCR; TCRdb's copy has only in-frame clones and leaves some out. This sample has about 220,000 clones; 65% to 90% occur once, and the top ten carry more than 2%. The sample comprised peripheral blood. The receptors here all came from a woman aged 70-85 years with COVID-19, enrolled during active disease.

The rearrangement uses TRBV3-1 (or the pseudogene TRBV3-2) and TRBJ1-5; 9 nucleotides align to TRBD1. Germline V gives CDR1 LGHDT, CDR2 YNNKEL (reference sequence). The V gene end was trimmed by 3 bases and the J gene end by 2 bases; junction bases not matched to a gene: 2. The CDR3 runs 15 residues. This CDR3 is CASSQDRGRNQPQHF. In nucleotides, the CDR3 is TGTGCCAGCAGCCAGGACAGGGGTCGCAATCAGCCCCAGCATTTT.

This chain links TRBV4-2 with TRBJ2-5, with 10 bases lining up with TRBD2. With V trimmed by 2 bases and J by 5 bases, 14 bases remained unmatched. This CDR3 contains 18 residues. The germline CDR1 and CDR2 sequences are LGHNA and YNFKEQ. The CDR3 DNA reads TGTGCCAGCAGCCAATCTACGCTAAGCGGGGGGGCCGGGGAGACCCAGTACTTC. Encoded protein: CASSQSTLSGGAGETQYF.

The rearrangement uses TRBV12-3 or TRBV12-4 and TRBJ1-6; D remains unclear. The CDR3 extends over 13 amino acids. Trimming cost V 6 bases and J 9 bases, with 12 bases left between them. The CDR3 bases are TGTGCCAGCAGACTGGGCCAAGGTTCACCCCTCCACTTT. This sequence encodes CASRLGQGSPLHF.

This chain joins TRBV27 and TRBJ2-3; 7 nucleotides line up with TRBD2. CDR1 is MNHEY, CDR2 SMNVEV, per germline (reference sequence). Trimming cost V 3 bases and J 3 bases; bases outside gene matches: 6. The CDR3 is made up of 15 amino acids. DNA for the CDR3: TGTGCCAGCAGTTTTCTAGCGGAGGGAACAGATACGCAGTATTTT. This translates into CASSFLAEGTDTQYF.

J is TRBJ1-2 and V is TRBV5-8, with TRBD1 matching over 10 bases. Unmatched junction bases numbered 3, after V lost 4 bases and J lost 3 bases. The CDR3 loop spans 14 amino acids. The germline CDR1 and CDR2 sequences are SGHTS and YDEGEE. The CDR3 protein is CASSATGGDYGYTF. Written as DNA, the CDR3 is TGTGCCAGCAGCGCGACAGGGGGCGACTATGGCTACACCTTC.

The V call is TRBV3-1 (or the pseudogene TRBV3-2), the J call TRBJ2-2; the match to TRBD2 covers 7 bases. The junction had 8 bases not matched to a gene; V was cut back by 5 bases and J by 5 bases. The CDR3 is 15 amino acids. The V gene's germline CDR1 is LGHDT and CDR2 YNNKEL (reference sequence). CDR3: CASSARGRSTGELFF. CDR3 DNA: TGTGCCAGCAGCGCGCGCGGGAGATCGACCGGGGAGCTGTTTTTT.

This rearrangement joins TRBV5-6 to TRBJ1-5; TRBD1 matches 7 bases. CDR3 size: 14 residues. Germline CDR1 is SGHDT and CDR2 is YYEEEE. Losses at the gene ends were 3 bases for V and 2 bases for J; bases not matched to a gene: 2. CDR3 coding DNA: TGTGCCAGCAGCTCCACAGGGGGCAATCAGCCCCAGCATTTT. Its protein is CASSSTGGNQPQHF.

The rearrangement links TRBV5-1 to TRBJ1-1; 7 bases match TRBD1. This CDR3 region has 15 residues. Per the germline V gene, CDR1 is SGHRS and CDR2 is YFSETQ. V shed 4 bases, J shed 4 bases, and the junction held 10 bases outside the gene matches. As DNA, the CDR3 is TGCGCCAGCAGCGCCAGTGGGACAGTGAGCACTGAAGCTTTCTTT. It encodes CASSASGTVSTEAFF.

The rearrangement joins TRBV6-5 to TRBJ2-3; D unclear. The CDR3 totals 15 residues. Trimming took off 6 bases at V and 0 bases at J, with 13 bases between the two ends. Germline V gene data show CDR1 as MNHEY and CDR2 as SVGAGI. CDR3 in DNA: TGTGCCAGCAGCGCAACATGGTCTAGCACAGATACGCAGTATTTT. Its translation: CASSATWSSTDTQYF.

The rearrangement joins TRBV30 to TRBJ2-5; a possible D gene is TRBD1 (6 bases). The CDR3 is 13 amino acids. Germline V gene sequence: CDR1 GTSNPN, CDR2 SVGIG (reference sequence). V lost 4 bases, J lost 4 bases, and 13 bases lay in between. The CDR3 nucleotides read TGTGCCTGGACAGGGGATTTGGTAGAGACCCAGTACTTC. As protein: CAWTGDLVETQYF.

The chain couples TRBV18 to TRBJ1-1; 8 bases agree with TRBD1. In germline, CDR1 is KGHSH, CDR2 LQKENI. The CDR3 covers 15 residues. The trim removed 2 bases at V and 1 base at J, leaving 3 bases unmatched. CDR3 region: CASSPTGQENTEAFF. CDR3 coding DNA: TGTGCCAGCTCACCAACGGGACAGGAGAACACTGAAGCTTTCTTT.

This clone was recorded only once. The gene calls are TRBV6-5 and TRBJ1-2; perhaps TRBD1 as D (5 bases). This CDR3 is built from 14 residues. Trimming removed 7 bases at V and 3 bases at J, with 15 bases between. The germline gives CDR1 MNHEY, CDR2 SVGAGI. The CDR3 sequence: CASTRPGEDYGYTF. The CDR3 region has the DNA TGTGCCAGCACCCGGCCGGGGGAGGACTATGGCTACACCTTC.

The CDR3 DNA reads TGTGCCAGCAGTTTTTCGGGACAGGGCACTGAAGCTTTCTTT. Residues: CASSFSGQGTEAFF. The V call is TRBV28, the J call TRBJ1-1, with 9 bases identical to TRBD1. Trimming cost V 3 bases and J 4 bases; bases outside gene matches: 3. This CDR3 contains 14 residues. Germline CDR1 and CDR2: MDHEN and SYDVKM.

The V gene is TRBV11-3, the J gene TRBJ2-3; TRBD1 might be the D (5 bases). The germline gives CDR1 SGHNT, CDR2 YENEEA. This CDR3 contains 15 residues. The ends were cut back, 4 bases at V and 3 bases at J, with 14 bases in the middle. The CDR3 bases are TGTGCCAGCAGCTCGTGGACACATCGTACAGATACGCAGTATTTT. It translates to CASSSWTHRTDTQYF.

Concerning this clone: This sample also contains other DNA sequences that code for the same CDR3. This rearrangement joins TRBV27 to TRBJ2-1; D may be TRBD2 (6 bases). There are 14 residues in the CDR3. V shed 3 bases and J shed 0 bases, with 6 bases lying between them. Germline lookup yields CDR1 MNHEY and CDR2 SMNVEV (reference sequence). CDR3 sequence: CASSFGGSYNEQFF. In DNA, the CDR3 is TGTGCCAGCAGTTTCGGGGGCTCCTACAATGAGCAGTTCTTC.

This clone was picked up one time. V and J are TRBV7-2 and TRBJ2-1, with 9 bases lining up with TRBD2. The trim removed 2 bases at V and 2 bases at J, leaving 7 bases unmatched. The CDR3 is made up of 17 amino acids. Germline assignment: CDR1 SGHTA and CDR2 FQGNSA. The CDR3 reads CASSLRAGGGAYNEQFF. The CDR3 coding sequence is TGTGCCAGCAGCTTAAGAGCTGGCGGGGGGGCCTACAATGAGCAGTTCTTC.

The chain employs TRBV6-5 and TRBJ2-1; 9 nucleotides match TRBD2. CDR1 is MNHEY, CDR2 SVGAGI, per germline. Losses at the gene ends were 7 bases for V and 8 bases for J; bases not matched to a gene: 9. The CDR3 extends over 14 amino acids. The CDR3 region has the DNA TGTGCCAGCATGAAGCGGGAGGATTTATATGAGCAGTTCTTC. This sequence encodes CASMKREDLYEQFF.

The chain carries TRBV5-8 and TRBJ2-3; TRBD1 is a possible D gene (6 bases). CDR1 is SGHTS and CDR2 is YDEGEE in the germline V gene. The V gene lost 3 bases and the J gene lost 1 base, with 9 bases spanning the gap. This CDR3 is 14 amino acids long. In DNA form, the CDR3 reads TGTGCCAGCAGCTCATCAGGGGGCACAGATACGCAGTATTTT. The encoded protein is CASSSSGGTDTQYF.

This clone was recorded only once. The chain joins TRBV4-3 to TRBJ1-1, with D perhaps TRBD1 (5 bases). The CDR3 length is 16 residues. Germline V gene sequence: CDR1 LGHNA, CDR2 YSLEER. Trimming took 2 bases from V and 3 from J, leaving 16 bases between them. Written as DNA, the CDR3 is TGCGCCAGCAGCCAATGGGGCGGGGGGGTCCACACTGAAGCTTTCTTT. It translates to CASSQWGGGVHTEAFF.

The genes are TRBV10-3 and TRBJ2-2; 7 bases align to TRBD2. The CDR3 extends over 15 amino acids. CDR1 is ENHRY and CDR2 is SYGVKD in the germline V gene. J was trimmed by 2 bases and V by 3 bases; bases with no gene match: 3. The CDR3 loop reads CAISDGTTNTGELFF. CDR3 bases: TGTGCCATCAGTGACGGGACTACAAACACCGGGGAGCTGTTTTTT.

The chain joins TRBV3-1 (or the pseudogene TRBV3-2) to TRBJ1-6; perhaps TRBD1 as D (6 bases). The germline gives CDR1 LGHDT, CDR2 YNNKEL (reference sequence). Trimming removed 6 bases at V and 8 bases at J, with 17 bases between. This CDR3 contains 15 residues. The CDR3 DNA is TGTGCCAGCAGTTCTACAGGGAACCCATATTCACCCCTCCACTTT. Its translation is CASSSTGNPYSPLHF.

The chain uses TRBV4-2 and TRBJ1-2, with TRBD1 as a possible D gene (5 bases). Germline CDR1 and CDR2: LGHNA and YNFKEQ. The CDR3 runs 15 residues. V lost 1 base, J lost 3 bases, and 12 bases lay in between. The CDR3, as DNA: TGTGCCAGCAGCCAAGCCCAGGGAGGCGACTATGGCTACACCTTC. As protein: CASSQAQGGDYGYTF.

In this sample, this clone turned up once. The chain is built from TRBV5-1 and TRBJ1-6, with 9 bases fitting TRBD1. Looked up from germline, CDR1 is SGHRS and CDR2 is YFSETQ. The CDR3 loop spans 14 amino acids. The trim removed 0 bases at V and 8 bases at J, leaving 0 bases unmatched. CDR3 amino acids: CASSLGQGDSPLHF. The CDR3, as DNA: TGCGCCAGCAGCTTGGGACAGGGGGATTCACCCCTCCACTTT.

This clone was recorded once. The J gene is TRBJ1-6, the V gene TRBV9; tentatively, D is TRBD1 (6 bases). There are 14 residues in the CDR3. Germline values: CDR1 SGDLS, CDR2 YYNGEE. Trimming took off 4 bases at V and 8 bases at J, with 13 bases between the two ends. CDR3 amino acids: CASSPTGQYSPLHF. CDR3 in DNA: TGTGCCAGCAGCCCTACAGGGCAATATTCACCCCTCCACTTT.

This clone appeared once. The V and J genes are TRBV5-8 and TRBJ1-4; D might be TRBD1 (5 bases). The V end was cut by 4 bases, the J end by 11 bases, with 24 bases between. CDR1 and CDR2 from the germline V gene are SGHTS and YDEGEE. CDR3 size: 16 residues. In DNA form, the CDR3 reads TGTGCCAGCAGCCTTGCAGCCCGCCCAATGGGGGGGAAACTGTTTTTT. This gives the protein CASSLAARPMGGKLFF. The full variable domain, its missing parts supplied by reference TRBV5-8 and TRBJ1-4, is EAGVTQSPTHLIKTRGQQATLRCSPISGHTSVYWYQQALGLGLQFLLWYDEGEERNRGNFPPRFSGRQFPNYSSELNVNALELEDSALYLCASSLAARPMGGKLFFGSGTQLSVL.

The chain is built from TRBV6-6 and TRBJ1-2; perhaps TRBD1 as D (5 bases). The V gene's germline CDR1 is MNHNY and CDR2 SVGAGI (reference sequence). Trimming shortened V by 4 bases and J by 2 bases, and 8 bases separated the two germline ends. This CDR3 region has 13 residues. CDR3 region: CASSFQGNYGYTF. CDR3 sequence (DNA): TGTGCCAGCAGTTTCCAGGGAAACTATGGCTACACCTTC.

The chain links TRBV9 to TRBJ2-5; 8 bases map to TRBD2. Germline CDR1 is SGDLS and CDR2 is YYNGEE. J lost 4 bases, V lost 6 bases, and 11 bases had no gene match. The CDR3 covers 15 residues. The CDR3 protein is CASTASGTRAETQYF. CDR3 DNA sequence: TGTGCCAGCACCGCATCCGGGACTAGGGCAGAGACCCAGTACTTC.

The rearrangement uses TRBV7-2 and TRBJ2-7, with D possibly TRBD2 on 6 matching bases. V was clipped by 4 bases and J by 4 bases, with 14 bases between them. Germline values: CDR1 SGHTA, CDR2 FQGNSA. The length of the CDR3 is 14 residues. CDR3: CASSSRAGTYEQYF. CDR3 DNA: TGTGCCAGCAGCTCGAGGGCGGGAACTTACGAGCAGTACTTC.

The V gene is TRBV28, the J gene TRBJ1-3; D remains ambiguous. CDR3 length: 17 residues. The V and J ends lost 2 bases and 0 bases respectively, with 14 bases between them. Germline assignment: CDR1 MDHEN and CDR2 SYDVKM. CDR3 DNA sequence: TGTGCCAGCAGTTTAGTGAGGCTTTCCTCCTCTGGAAACACCATATATTTT. Translated, it gives CASSLVRLSSSGNTIYF. The variable domain in full, completed from reference TRBV28 and TRBJ1-3, reads DVKVTQSSRYLVKRTGEKVFLECVQDMDHENMFWYRQDPGLGLRLIYFSYDVKMKEKGDIPEGYSVSREKKERFSLILESASTNQTSMYLCASSLVRLSSSGNTIYFGEGSWLTVV.

The chain recombines TRBV24-1 with TRBJ1-2, with D unclear. The CDR3 length is 12 residues. With 9 bases removed from V and 8 bases from J, the gap between germline ends came to 15 bases. CDR1 is KGHDR, CDR2 SFDVKD, per germline. DNA of the CDR3: TGTGCCACCGACGACGGAGAGGAGGGCTACACCTTC. Amino acids: CATDDGEEGYTF.

The gene calls are TRBV5-1 and TRBJ1-1; 9 bases agree with TRBD1. V was pared by 2 bases and J by 5 bases, with 10 bases of the junction left unmatched. CDR3 size: 16 residues. Germline V gene sequence: CDR1 SGHRS, CDR2 YFSETQ. CDR3 protein: CASSLQGALGNTEAFF. CDR3 nucleotide sequence: TGCGCCAGCAGCTTACAGGGGGCTTTGGGGAATACTGAAGCTTTCTTT. Full variable domain (outside the CDR3, taken from reference TRBV5-1 and TRBJ1-1): KAGVTQTPRYLIKTRGQQVTLSCSPISGHRSVSWYQQTPGQGLQFLFEYFSETQRNKGNFPGRFSGRQFSNSRSEMNVSTLELGDSALYLCASSLQGALGNTEAFFGQGTRLTVV.

V is TRBV19 and J is TRBJ2-1; 7 positions match TRBD1. CDR1 and CDR2 from the germline V gene are LNHDA and SQIVND (reference sequence). The CDR3 loop spans 15 amino acids. The V segment lost 5 bases and the J segment 8 bases; nucleotides outside the gene matches: 12. The CDR3 is CASSFGTELTDEQFF. CDR3 DNA sequence: TGTGCCAGTAGTTTCGGGACAGAATTGACGGATGAGCAGTTCTTC.